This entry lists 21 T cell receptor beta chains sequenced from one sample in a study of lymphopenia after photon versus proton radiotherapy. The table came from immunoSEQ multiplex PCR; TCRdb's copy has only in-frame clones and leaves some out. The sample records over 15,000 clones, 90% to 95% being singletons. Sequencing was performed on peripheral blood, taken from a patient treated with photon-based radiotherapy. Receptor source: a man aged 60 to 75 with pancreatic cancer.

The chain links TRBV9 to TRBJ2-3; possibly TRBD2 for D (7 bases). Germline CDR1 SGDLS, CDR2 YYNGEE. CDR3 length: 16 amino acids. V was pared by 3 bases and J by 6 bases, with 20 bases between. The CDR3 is CASSERIGGGRDTQYF. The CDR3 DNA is TGTGCCAGCAGCGAAAGAATAGGGGGGGGCCGGGATACGCAGTATTTT. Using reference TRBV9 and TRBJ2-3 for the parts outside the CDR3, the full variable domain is DSGVTQTPKHLITATGQRVTLRCSPRSGDLSVYWYQQSLDQGLQFLIQYYNGEERAKGNILERFSAQQFPDLHSELNLSSLELGDSALYFCASSERIGGGRDTQYFGPGTRLTVL.

This CDR3 is CASSRSGGPLEQFF. Here the CDR3 DNA reads TGTGCCAGCAGCCGAAGCGGGGGGCCCTTAGAGCAGTTCTTC. The rearrangement uses TRBV9 and TRBJ2-1, with 9 nucleotides matching TRBD2. This CDR3 is built from 14 residues. Germline CDR1 SGDLS, CDR2 YYNGEE. V was clipped by 4 bases and J by 10 bases; unmatched bases: 9. The whole variable domain, remainder taken from reference TRBV9 and TRBJ2-1, is DSGVTQTPKHLITATGQRVTLRCSPRSGDLSVYWYQQSLDQGLQFLIQYYNGEERAKGNILERFSAQQFPDLHSELNLSSLELGDSALYFCASSRSGGPLEQFFGPGTRLTVL.

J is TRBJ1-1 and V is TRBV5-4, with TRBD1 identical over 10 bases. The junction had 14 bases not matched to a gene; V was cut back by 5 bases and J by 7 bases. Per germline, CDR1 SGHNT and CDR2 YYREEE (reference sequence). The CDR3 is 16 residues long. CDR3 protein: CASSAGQGGRHGEAFF. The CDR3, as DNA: TGTGCCAGCAGTGCAGGACAGGGGGGTAGGCACGGTGAAGCTTTCTTT.

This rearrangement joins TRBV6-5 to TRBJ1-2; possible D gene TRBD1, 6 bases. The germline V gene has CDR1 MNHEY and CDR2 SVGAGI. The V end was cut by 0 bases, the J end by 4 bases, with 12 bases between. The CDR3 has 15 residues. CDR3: CASSYSISGAYGYTF. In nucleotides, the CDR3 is TGTGCCAGCAGTTACTCGATCTCAGGGGCCTATGGCTACACCTTC.

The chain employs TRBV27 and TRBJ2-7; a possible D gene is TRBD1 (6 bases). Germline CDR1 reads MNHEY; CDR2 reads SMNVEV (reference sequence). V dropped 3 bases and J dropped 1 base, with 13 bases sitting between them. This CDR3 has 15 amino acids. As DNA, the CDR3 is TGTGCCAGCAGTTTGTCCGGGACACAGTCCTACGAGCAGTACTTC. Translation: CASSLSGTQSYEQYF.

CDR3 sequence reads: CASSLARTISGGQETQYF. The CDR3 DNA follows: TGCGCCAGCAGCTTGGCCCGGACGATTAGCGGGGGACAAGAGACCCAGTACTTC. This sequence joins TRBV5-1 and TRBJ2-5; 9 nucleotides match TRBD2. Trimming took 0 bases from V and 2 from J; bases not matched to a gene: 11. CDR1 and CDR2 from the germline V gene are SGHRS and YFSETQ. The CDR3 consists of 18 residues.

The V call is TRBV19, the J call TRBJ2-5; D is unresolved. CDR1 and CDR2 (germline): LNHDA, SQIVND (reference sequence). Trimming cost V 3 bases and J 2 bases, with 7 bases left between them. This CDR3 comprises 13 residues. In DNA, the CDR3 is TGTGCCAGTAGTATCGGTCAGCAAGAGACCCAGTACTTC. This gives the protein CASSIGQQETQYF.

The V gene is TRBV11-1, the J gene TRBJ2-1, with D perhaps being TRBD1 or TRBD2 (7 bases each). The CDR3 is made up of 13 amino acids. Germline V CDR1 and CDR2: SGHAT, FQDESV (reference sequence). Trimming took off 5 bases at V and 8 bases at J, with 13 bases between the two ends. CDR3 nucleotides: TGTGCCAGCAGCCCAGGGGGGGCCTATGAGCAGTTCTTC. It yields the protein CASSPGGAYEQFF.

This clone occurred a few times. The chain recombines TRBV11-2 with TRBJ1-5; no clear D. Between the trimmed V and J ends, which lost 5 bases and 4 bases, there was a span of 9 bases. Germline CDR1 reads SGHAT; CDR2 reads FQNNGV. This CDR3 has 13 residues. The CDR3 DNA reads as TGTGCCAGCAGCCCTTCTCTAAATCAGCCCCAGCATTTT. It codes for CASSPSLNQPQHF.

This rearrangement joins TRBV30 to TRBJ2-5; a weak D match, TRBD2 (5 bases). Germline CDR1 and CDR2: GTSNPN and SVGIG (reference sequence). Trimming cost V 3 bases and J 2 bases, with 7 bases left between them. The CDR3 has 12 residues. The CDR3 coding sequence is TGTGCCTGGAGACGGAGGCAAGAGACCCAGTACTTC. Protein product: CAWRRRQETQYF.

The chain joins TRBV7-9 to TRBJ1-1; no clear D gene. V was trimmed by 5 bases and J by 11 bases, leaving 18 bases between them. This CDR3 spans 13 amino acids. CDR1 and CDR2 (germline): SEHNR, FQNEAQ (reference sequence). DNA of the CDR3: TGTGCCAGCAGCCTCAATACGGGCGGGGTGGCTTTCTTT. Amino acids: CASSLNTGGVAFF.

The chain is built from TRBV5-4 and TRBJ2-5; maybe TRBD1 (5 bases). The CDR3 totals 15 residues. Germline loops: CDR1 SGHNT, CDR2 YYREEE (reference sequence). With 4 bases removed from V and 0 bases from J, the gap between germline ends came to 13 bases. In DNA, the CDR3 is TGTGCCAGCAGCCCCCGTTCAGGGTACCAAGAGACCCAGTACTTC. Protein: CASSPRSGYQETQYF. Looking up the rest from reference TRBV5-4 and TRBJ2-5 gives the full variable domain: ETGVTQSPTHLIKTRGQQVTLRCSSQSGHNTVSWYQQALGQGPQFIFQYYREEENGRGNFPPRFSGLQFPNYSSELNVNALELDDSALYLCASSPRSGYQETQYFGPGTRLLVL.

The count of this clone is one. The CDR3 nucleotides are TGTGCCAGCAGCTTGCCAGGCTACGAGCAGTACTTC. Its protein product is CASSLPGYEQYF. V is TRBV5-4 and J is TRBJ2-7; D remains unclear. The CDR3 consists of 12 residues. Trimming removed 1 base at V and 3 bases at J, with 5 bases between. The germline CDR1 and CDR2 sequences are SGHNT and YYREEE (reference sequence).

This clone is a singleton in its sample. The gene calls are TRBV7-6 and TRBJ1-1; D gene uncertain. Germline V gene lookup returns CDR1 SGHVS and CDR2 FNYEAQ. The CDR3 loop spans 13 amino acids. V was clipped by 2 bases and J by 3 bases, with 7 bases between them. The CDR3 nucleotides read TGTGCCAGCAGCTTATCCCGGGACACTGAAGCTTTCTTT. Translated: CASSLSRDTEAFF.

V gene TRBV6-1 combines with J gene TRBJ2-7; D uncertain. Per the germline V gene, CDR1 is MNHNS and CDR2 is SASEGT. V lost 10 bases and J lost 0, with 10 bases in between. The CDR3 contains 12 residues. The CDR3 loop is CATTGNSYEQYF. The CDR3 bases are TGTGCCACCACGGGCAACTCCTACGAGCAGTACTTC.

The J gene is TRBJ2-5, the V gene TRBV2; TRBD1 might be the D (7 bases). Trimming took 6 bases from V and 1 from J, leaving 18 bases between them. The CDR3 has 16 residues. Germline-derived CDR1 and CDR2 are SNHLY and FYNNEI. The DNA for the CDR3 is TGTGCCAGCAGGTTCGACAGGGTGGGAGGCCAAGAGACCCAGTACTTC. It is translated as CASRFDRVGGQETQYF.

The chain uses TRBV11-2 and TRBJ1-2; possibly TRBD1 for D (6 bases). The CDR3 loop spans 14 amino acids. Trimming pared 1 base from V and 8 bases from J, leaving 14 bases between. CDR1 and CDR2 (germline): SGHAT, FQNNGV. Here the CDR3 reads CASSLGQGLGGYTF. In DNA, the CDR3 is TGTGCCAGCAGCTTAGGCCAGGGGTTGGGAGGCTACACCTTC.

The CDR3 protein is CASSLDGGLSYEQYF. DNA of the CDR3: TGCGCCAGCAGCTTGGACGGGGGGCTCTCCTACGAGCAGTACTTC. This rearrangement joins TRBV5-1 to TRBJ2-7, with D perhaps TRBD2 (7 bases). This CDR3 has 15 amino acids. Germline V gene lookup returns CDR1 SGHRS and CDR2 YFSETQ. Trimming took off 0 bases at V and 0 bases at J, with 10 bases between the two ends.

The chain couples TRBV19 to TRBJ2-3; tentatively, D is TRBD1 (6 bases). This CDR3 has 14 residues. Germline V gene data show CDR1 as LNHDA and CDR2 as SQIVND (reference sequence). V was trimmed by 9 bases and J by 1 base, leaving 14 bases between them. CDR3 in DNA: TGTGCCAGCTCAACAGGGCCTGGCACAGATACGCAGTATTTT. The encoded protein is CASSTGPGTDTQYF.

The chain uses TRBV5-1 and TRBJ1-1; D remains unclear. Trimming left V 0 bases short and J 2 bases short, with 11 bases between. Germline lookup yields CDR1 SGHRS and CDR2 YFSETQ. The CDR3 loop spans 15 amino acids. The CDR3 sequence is CASSLALSGNTEAFF. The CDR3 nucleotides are TGCGCCAGCAGCTTGGCCTTGAGTGGAAACACTGAAGCTTTCTTT.

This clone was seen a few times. This CDR3 reads CASSLGPRRYF. DNA of the CDR3: TGTGCCAGCAGCCTTGGCCCGCGGCGGTACTTC. The chain has TRBV6-5 and TRBJ2-7; unclear D gene. Germline values: CDR1 MNHEY, CDR2 SVGAGI. Trimming pared 6 bases from V and 12 bases from J, leaving 15 bases between. The CDR3 is 11 residues long.